This TCR beta chain was recorded in a study of shared clonotypes between healthy human individuals. About the study: CD4 naive cells filled three plates per donor, CD4 memory three, CD8 naive two and CD8 memory one.

In germline, CDR1 is MNHEY, CDR2 SMNVEV (reference sequence). The V and J ends lost 2 bases and 7 bases, in that order; junction bases with no gene match: 7. CDR3 length: 14 residues. Notes on the study in general: Estimated richness values were generally larger in naive subsets than in memory subsets. Tissues were not sampled, only blood, and their repertoires likely differ.

Notes on this clone: Its specificity is not known.

The protocol was immunoSEQ multiplex PCR, while the TCRdb copy is restricted to in-frame clones and leaves out a portion. The sample includes 1.5 million to 2.5 million clones, about 95% of them seen just once. Positively selected for CCR7, the CD45RO-negative cells used as naive CD8 cells excluded terminally differentiated effector memory CD45RA+ cells. The source is a young man in good health. Specimen: naive CD8+ T cells sorted from blood. V and J are TRBV27 and TRBJ2-7; 8 positions match TRBD1. The CDR3 DNA sequence: TGTGCCAGCAGTTTACAGGGGGCGTGGGGAGAGCAGTACTTC. Encoded protein: CASSLQGAWGEQYF.